This TCR beta chain was recovered during a study of blood T cell repertoires in COVID-19 (TCRdb year 2020). Turning to the overall study: Collaborator samples came from the United States, Italy and Spain and covered acute and convalescent phases of COVID-19. The material from the prospective study consisted of cDNA or gDNA derived from T cells, B-cell-depleted T cells, or PBMCs. Where available, HLA class I and class II types were taken from metadata supplied by the sample provider and were not determined by assay-based typing. The samples were drawn from the first 160 participants of the ongoing ImmuneRACE study and from 1,254 subjects provided by 6 global collaborators. Nearly every sample came with metadata listing a de-identified subject ID, COVID-19 status, age in years and sex. The repertoires were released in a freely available public database meant as a resource for research on the immune response to SARS-CoV-2. Deeply sampled blood TCRbeta repertoires from subjects exposed to, actively infected with, or recovered from COVID-19 were included in the dataset.

Here is what the overall study found, with its caveats: Clinical and demographic metadata were provided uncurated, with the amount varying by source and participant.

The collaborating institutions used their own protocols to collect whole blood in K2EDTA tubes. For TCRbeta analysis, collaborators shipped samples in one of three forms: frozen whole blood, isolated PBMCs, or DNA extracted from either of those sample types. As for this clone: This receptor's antigen is unknown. Per-nucleotide qualities are absent, and no much larger clonotype sits a single base away.

For CDR1 and CDR2, the germline V gene lists SGDLS and YYNGEE. Spanning cysteine to phenylalanine, the CDR3 consists of 13 amino acids. The retained sequence is limited to the CDR3, 39 bases, with the frame set at the first base. A distance of 8 bases separates the germline ends of V and J, which lose 2 bases and 5 bases respectively. The immunoSEQ Assay, a bias-controlled multiplex PCR, was used to amplify TCRbeta CDR3 regions from genomic DNA. Concerning the study's data processing: The number of nucleated cells in each sample was estimated from the amplification of reference gene primers within the assay. To quantify the absolute abundance of each unique TCRbeta CDR3 rearrangement, sequence reads were collapsed and filtered. Productive Simpson clonality was computed per sample as the square root of Simpson's diversity index over productive rearrangements. Entries here come from immuneACCESS through TCRdb and include only in-frame sequences with V and J called. Some clones fail to appear in such tables; in the studies checked, an unresolved V gene covers under half of the shortfall, and the cause of the remainder is unknown. The DNA gave D and trimming, while V, J and clone size come from that table. The sample table records 120,000 to 150,000 clones; approximately 83% of these occur just once. The ten largest account for roughly 1.6% of the sample.

The TCR was taken from a human donor in a cohort sampled during active COVID-19. The rearrangement joined TRBV9 to TRBJ1-5, with the D gene too uncertain to name. Material for sequencing was peripheral blood. The base sequence is TGTGCCAGCAGCGTGTCCTCAGATCAGCCCCAGCATTTT. Translated, it reads CASSVSSDQPQHF.